The rows below give T cell receptor beta chains drawn from one sample of a study of cytomegalovirus exposure and HLA in healthy donors. Repertoires were generated with immunoSEQ multiplex PCR, while TCRdb's copy carries only in-frame clones and drops some. The sample lists some 150,000 clones, 79% occurring once. The sample consisted of PBMCs. These receptors were taken from a human donor in good health. Both conserved end residues are trimmed from each CDR3.

TRBJ2-1 TRBV9 ASSLAGWREQF
TRBJ2-5 TRBV10-3 AISEGEETQY
TRBJ1-1 TRBV29-1 SVAWELQGEAF
TRBJ2-5 TRBV29-1 SAKTPAGYQETQY
TRBJ1-2 TRBV2 ASSEESTRNYGYT
TRBJ1-1 TRBV29-1 SVVTGGGEAF
TRBJ2-7 TRBV13 ASSFFQGAAFGQY
TRBJ1-1 TRBV28 ASIGTGRGSTEAF
TRBJ2-1 TRBV5-4 ASSPRGGSYNEQF
TRBJ1-1 TRBV28 ASSSTGGAVAF
TRBJ2-7 TRBV7-8 ASSPRQAPYEQY
TRBJ1-2 TRBV5-4 ASSLDSNYGYT
TRBJ2-3 TRBV27 ASSLSSGSTDTQY
TRBJ2-7 TRBV6-6 ASSPGGLGSYEQY
TRBJ2-1 TRBV30 AWSAGQGGNEQF
TRBJ2-3 TRBV15 ATSRVARGTQY
TRBJ2-7 TRBV19 ASSSPAGTVYEQY
TRBJ2-3 TRBV9 ASSLSPGTGSKADTQY
TRBJ2-3 TRBV6-4 ASSELAGAADTQY
TRBJ1-1 TRBV5-4 ASSLAGMNTEAF
TRBJ2-1 TRBV7-2 ASSLLVPAGGSNEQF
TRBJ2-2 TRBV2 ASRASGGLDTGELF
TRBJ1-1 TRBV18 ASSLKGGVANTEAF
TRBJ2-1 TRBV9 ASSVSSGSLYNEQF